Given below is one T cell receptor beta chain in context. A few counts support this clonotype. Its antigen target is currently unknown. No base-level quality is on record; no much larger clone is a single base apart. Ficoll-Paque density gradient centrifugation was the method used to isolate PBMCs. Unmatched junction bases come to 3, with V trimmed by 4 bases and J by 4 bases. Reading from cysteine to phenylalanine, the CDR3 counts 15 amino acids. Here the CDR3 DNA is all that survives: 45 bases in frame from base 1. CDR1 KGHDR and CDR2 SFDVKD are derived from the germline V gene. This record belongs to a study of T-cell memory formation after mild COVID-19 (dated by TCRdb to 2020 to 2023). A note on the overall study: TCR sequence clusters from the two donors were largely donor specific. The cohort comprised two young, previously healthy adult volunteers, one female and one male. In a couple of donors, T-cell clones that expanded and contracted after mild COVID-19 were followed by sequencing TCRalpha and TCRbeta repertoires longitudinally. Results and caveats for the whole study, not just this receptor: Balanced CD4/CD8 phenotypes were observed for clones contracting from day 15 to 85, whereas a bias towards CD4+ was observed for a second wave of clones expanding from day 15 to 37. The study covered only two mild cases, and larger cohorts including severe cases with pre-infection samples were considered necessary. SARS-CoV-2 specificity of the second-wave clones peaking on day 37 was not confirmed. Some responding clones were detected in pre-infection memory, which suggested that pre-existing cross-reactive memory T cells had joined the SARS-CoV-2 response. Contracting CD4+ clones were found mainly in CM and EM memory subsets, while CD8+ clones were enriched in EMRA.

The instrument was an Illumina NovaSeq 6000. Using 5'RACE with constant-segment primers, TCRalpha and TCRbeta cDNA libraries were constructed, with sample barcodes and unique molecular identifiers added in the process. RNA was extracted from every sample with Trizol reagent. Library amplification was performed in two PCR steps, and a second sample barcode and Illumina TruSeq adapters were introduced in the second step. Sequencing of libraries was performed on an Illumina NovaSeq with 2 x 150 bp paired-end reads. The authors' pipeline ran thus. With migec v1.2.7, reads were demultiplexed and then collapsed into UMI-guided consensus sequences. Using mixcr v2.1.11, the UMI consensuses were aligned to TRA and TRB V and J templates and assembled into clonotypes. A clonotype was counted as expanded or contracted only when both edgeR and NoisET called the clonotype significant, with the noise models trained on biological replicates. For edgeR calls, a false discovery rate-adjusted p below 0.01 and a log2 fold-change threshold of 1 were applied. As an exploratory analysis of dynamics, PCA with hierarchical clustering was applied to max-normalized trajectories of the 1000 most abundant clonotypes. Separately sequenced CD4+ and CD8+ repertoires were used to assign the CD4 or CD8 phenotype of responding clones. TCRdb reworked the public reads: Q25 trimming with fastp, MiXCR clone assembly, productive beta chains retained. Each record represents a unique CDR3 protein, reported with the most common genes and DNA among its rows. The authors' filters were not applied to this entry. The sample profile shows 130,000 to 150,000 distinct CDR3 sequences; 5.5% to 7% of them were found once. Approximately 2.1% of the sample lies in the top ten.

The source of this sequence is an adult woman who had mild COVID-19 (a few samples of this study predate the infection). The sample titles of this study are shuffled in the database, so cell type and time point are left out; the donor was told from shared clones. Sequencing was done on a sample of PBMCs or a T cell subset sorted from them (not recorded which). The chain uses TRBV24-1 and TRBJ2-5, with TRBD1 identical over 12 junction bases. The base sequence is TGTGCCACCAGTGAGGGACAGGGGGCTAGAGAGACCCAGTACTTC. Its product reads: CATSEGQGARETQYF.